Below are 16 T cell receptor beta chains sequenced from a single sample in a study of molecular identifiers for immune sequencing clone quantification (dated by TCRdb to 2016 to 2019). The method was PCR. Sequencer: Illumina HiSeq 4000. The raw public data were reprocessed by TCRdb itself: fastp quality trimming at Q25, MiXCR clonotype calling, in-frame beta chains only. Every distinct CDR3 protein forms one entry, paired with its most common genes and DNA. The sample table shows some 65,000 distinct CDR3 sequences, and 15% to 20% are seen once. The ten largest clonotypes hold roughly 1.6% of the sample. Material: naive CD8+ T cells from blood, with Jurkat cell RNA spiked in. The sample's cell subset or site, from its label and the paper: FACS-sorted CD8+CD4-CCR7+CD45RA+ naive T cells. The receptors derive from a human donor in good health. Some libraries in this study had Jurkat cell RNA spiked in.

Remarks on this clonotype: One base away lies a much larger clone, so this may be a sequencing read error. This chain joins TRBV2 and TRBJ1-5; TRBD1 might be the D (6 bases). Germline lookup yields CDR1 SNHLY and CDR2 FYNNEI. This CDR3 has 15 amino acids. V dropped 1 base and J dropped 7 bases, with 14 bases sitting between them. CDR3 residues: CASSEVGGSGQPQHF. Here the CDR3 DNA reads TGTGCCAGCAGTGAAGTAGGGGGGTCAGGCCAGCCCCAGCATTTT. Full variable domain (rest looked up from reference TRBV2 and TRBJ1-5): EPEVTQTPSHQVTQMGQEVILRCVPISNHLYFYWYRQILGQKVEFLVSFYNNEISEKSEIFDDQFSVERPDGSNFTLKIRSTKLEDSAMYFCASSEVGGSGQPQHFGDGTRLSIL.

Remarks on this clonotype: A much more abundant neighbour one base away suggests this may be a read error. The V and J genes are TRBV7-9 and TRBJ2-7; no clear D gene. The CDR3 contains 14 residues. Looked up from germline, CDR1 is SEHNR and CDR2 is FQNEAQ (reference sequence). CDR3 in DNA: TGTGCCAGCAGCTTAGCGGAGTTCTCCTACGAGCGGTACTTC. Translating it yields CASSLAEFSYERYF.

This clonotype was counted many times. The chain uses TRBV4-1 and TRBJ2-7, with 9 bases lining up with TRBD2. The junction had 6 bases not matched to a gene; V was cut back by 1 base and J by 2 bases. CDR3 size: 16 residues. Germline values: CDR1 MGHRA, CDR2 YSYEKL. The CDR3 DNA sequence: TGCGCCAGCAGCCAAGCTCACCTAGCGGGGACCTACGAGCAGTACTTC. Encoded protein: CASSQAHLAGTYEQYF.

The chain combines TRBV4-3 with TRBJ2-1, with 9 bases that match TRBD2. The CDR3 sequence is 23 residues long. The germline V gene has CDR1 LGHNA and CDR2 YSLEER. With V trimmed by 0 bases and J by 0 bases, 21 bases remained unmatched. The CDR3 protein is CASSQDGASLSGRLTSSYNEQFF. The CDR3 DNA reads as TGCGCCAGCAGCCAAGATGGGGCTAGTTTGAGCGGGAGGCTGACGAGCTCCTACAATGAGCAGTTCTTC.

This clonotype was observed many times. This sequence joins TRBV27 and TRBJ2-7; 8 bases map to TRBD1. Germline CDR1 is MNHEY and CDR2 is SMNVEV (reference sequence). There are 14 residues in the CDR3. Losses at the gene ends were 6 bases for V and 2 bases for J; bases not matched to a gene: 6. CDR3 bases: TGTGCCAGCAGAACCGGGACAGGAGCCTACGAGCAGTACTTC. Protein product: CASRTGTGAYEQYF.

In regard to this clonotype: Since a much larger clone is just one base distant, this may be a read error. CDR3 nucleotide sequence: TGTGCCAGCAGCGTAGGGGGGGGCCGGGGCTACGAGCAGTACTTC. Protein: CASSVGGGRGYEQYF. V is TRBV9 and J is TRBJ2-7; possible D gene TRBD2, 7 bases. The germline CDR1 and CDR2 sequences are SGDLS and YYNGEE. V was clipped by 0 bases and J by 3 bases, with 13 bases between them. This CDR3 has 15 residues.

The genes are TRBV5-1 and TRBJ2-1; 7 bases are a match to TRBD1. Trimming at V came to 1 base and at J to 4 bases, leaving 8 bases not matched to a gene. This CDR3 is 16 amino acids long. In germline, CDR1 is SGHRS, CDR2 YFSETQ. CDR3 amino acids: CASSLKGAQLYNEQFF. The CDR3 DNA reads TGCGCCAGCAGCTTGAAGGGGGCCCAACTATACAATGAGCAGTTCTTC. The full variable domain, completed using reference TRBV5-1 and TRBJ2-1, is KAGVTQTPRYLIKTRGQQVTLSCSPISGHRSVSWYQQTPGQGLQFLFEYFSETQRNKGNFPGRFSGRQFSNSRSEMNVSTLELGDSALYLCASSLKGAQLYNEQFFGPGTRLTVL.

The V call is TRBV12-3 or TRBV12-4, the J call TRBJ2-1; a possible D gene is TRBD2 (6 bases). The CDR3 loop spans 13 amino acids. With 6 bases removed from V and 7 bases from J, the gap between germline ends came to 13 bases. CDR3 in DNA: TGTGCCAGCAGCCCAGCGGGTATGAATGAGCAGTTCTTC. Translation gives CASSPAGMNEQFF.

This clonotype has at least ten counts. The V call is TRBV14, the J call TRBJ2-7; 9 bases are a match to TRBD2. The CDR3 has 16 residues. Trimming took 4 bases from V and 7 from J; bases not matched to a gene: 14. Germline V gene lookup returns CDR1 SGHDN and CDR2 FVKESK. CDR3 region: CASSPLTSLAGREQYF. The CDR3 DNA reads TGTGCCAGCAGCCCTCTAACGAGTCTAGCGGGACGTGAGCAGTACTTC.

This clonotype was seen at least ten times. The rearrangement links TRBV11-2 to TRBJ2-7, with D perhaps matching TRBD1 or TRBD2 (5 bases each). Germline V gene data show CDR1 as SGHAT and CDR2 as FQNNGV. Trimming shortened V by 2 bases and J by 2 bases, and 10 bases separated the two germline ends. This CDR3 is 14 amino acids long. CDR3 residues: CASSLPGPAYEQYF. CDR3 bases: TGTGCCAGCAGCTTACCGGGGCCGGCCTACGAGCAGTACTTC.

At least ten counts were recorded for this clonotype. The chain joins TRBV27 to TRBJ2-3; 10 bases map to TRBD2. Germline-derived CDR1 and CDR2 are MNHEY and SMNVEV (reference sequence). This CDR3 contains 16 residues. The V segment lost 4 bases and the J segment 3 bases; nucleotides outside the gene matches: 7. The CDR3, as DNA: TGTGCCAGCAGTTCTCTAGCGGGAGATGGGACAGATACGCAGTATTTT. Its protein is CASSSLAGDGTDTQYF.

This clonotype occurred once. A much larger clone differs from this one at a single base, so this may be a read error. The chain employs TRBV7-2 and TRBJ2-7, with D perhaps matching TRBD1 or TRBD2 (6 bases each). The germline V gene has CDR1 SGHTA and CDR2 FQGNSA. This CDR3 has 18 amino acids. The CDR3 protein is CASRELLGGGPTTYGQYF. CDR3 nucleotide sequence: TGTGCCAGCAGAGAACTTCTGGGGGGCGGGCCGACGACCTACGGGCAGTACTTC.

This clonotype was observed a few times. A read error may explain this, as a much larger clone is one base away. V usage is TRBV7-6 and J usage is TRBJ2-3, with TRBD2 as a possible D gene (6 bases). This CDR3 is 15 amino acids long. Looked up from germline, CDR1 is SGHVS and CDR2 is FNYEAQ. Deletions cut 8 bases from V and 0 bases from J, with 15 bases between. The CDR3 coding sequence is TGTGCCAGCGGCCCGGCACTAGCTAGCACAGATACGCAGTATTTT. As protein: CASGPALASTDTQYF.

The chain links TRBV6-5 to TRBJ2-3, with D tentatively TRBD1 (6 bases). V was cut by 5 bases and J by 6 bases, with 15 bases left in between. CDR1 MNHEY and CDR2 SVGAGI come from the germline V gene. The CDR3 contains 14 residues. CDR3 sequence (DNA): TGTGCCAGCAGTAAAGGACAGCCCAGGGATACGCAGTATTTT. Protein sequence: CASSKGQPRDTQYF.

To note about this clonotype: This sequence may be a read error, since a much larger clone differs from it by one base. This chain links TRBV28 with TRBJ2-1; possible D gene TRBD1, 5 bases. Germline V lookup: CDR1 MDHEN, CDR2 SYDVKM. V was shortened by 5 bases and J by 0 bases, with 8 bases between the two germline ends. This CDR3 contains 14 residues. DNA of the CDR3: TGTGCCAGCAGTCAGGGCCGCTCCTACAATGAGCAGTTCTTC. Protein sequence: CASSQGRSYNEQFF.

At least ten counts were recorded for this clonotype. V gene TRBV3-1 combines with J gene TRBJ2-2, with D unresolved. This CDR3 has 16 amino acids. With 1 base removed from V and 6 bases from J, the gap between germline ends came to 15 bases. Germline V gene sequence: CDR1 LGHDT, CDR2 YNNKEL (reference sequence). The CDR3 coding sequence is TGTGCCAGCAGCCAAGTCGCAGGCCAGGTCCCCGGGGAGCTGTTTTTT. It is translated as CASSQVAGQVPGELFF.